This is a list of T cell receptor beta chains from one sample in a study of cytomegalovirus exposure and HLA in healthy donors. Some clones are missing from TCRdb's copy, which holds only in-frame ones; the method was immunoSEQ multiplex PCR. This sample has about 180,000 clones, with about 80% found just once. The sample taken for sequencing was PBMCs. These receptors all stem from a middle-aged man in good health and CMV-seronegative. The CDR3 runs from the conserved cysteine through the conserved F or W. A D gene is named only where the DNA matches it firmly. For some rows the clone size is stated as once, few or many, or as a class when expanded; others skip it.

>TRBD2|13|-|TRBJ2-7|TRBV14
CASSRGRALEQYF
TGTGCCAGCAGCCGCGGGAGGGCCCTCGAGCAGTACTTC
>-|14|-|TRBJ2-3|TRBV5-1
CASSLGLLTDTQYF
TGCGCCAGCAGTCTTGGACTTCTCACAGATACGCAGTATTTT
>TRBD1|17|-|TRBJ1-5|TRBV6-1
CASSEAPTGVPNQPQHF
TGTGCCAGCAGTGAAGCCCCCACAGGGGTCCCCAATCAGCCCCAGCATTTT
>TRBD1|14|-|TRBJ2-7|TRBV27
CASSPGTGHYEQYF
TGTGCCAGCAGTCCCGGGACAGGGCACTACGAGCAGTACTTC
>-|13|-|TRBJ1-2|TRBV9
CASSVGTDYGYTF
TGTGCCAGCAGCGTAGGGACAGACTATGGCTACACCTTC
>TRBD1|13|-|TRBJ1-5|TRBV7-2
CASSYRGDQPQHF
TGTGCCAGCAGCTACAGGGGGGATCAGCCCCAGCATTTT
>-|16|-|TRBJ1-4|TRBV14
CASSQVGAGANEKLFF
TGTGCCAGCAGCCAAGTTGGGGCAGGGGCTAATGAAAAACTGTTTTTT
>-|16|-|TRBJ1-4|TRBV7-3
CASSSLPGHPNEKLFF
TGTGCCAGCAGCTCACTGCCGGGACACCCTAATGAAAAACTGTTTTTT
>TRBD2|18|once|TRBJ2-3|TRBV23-1
CASSPTSGRRTSTDTQYF
TGCGCCAGCAGCCCTACTAGCGGGAGGCGCACTAGCACAGATACGCAGTATTTT
>TRBD2|16|-|TRBJ2-7|TRBV7-8
CASSLGPAGVTYEQYF
TGTGCCAGCAGCTTAGGTCCAGCGGGGGTTACCTACGAGCAGTACTTC
>-|16|once|TRBJ2-5|TRBV4-1
CASSQGGGWKQETQYF
TGCGCCAGCAGTCAAGGGGGGGGTTGGAAGCAAGAGACCCAGTACTTC
>-|15|once|TRBJ1-2|TRBV6-4
CASSLDSLGSYGYTF
TGTGCCAGCAGTTTAGACAGCCTGGGGTCCTATGGCTACACCTTC
>-|13|once|TRBJ1-3|TRBV29-1
CSVVLGAGNTIYF
TGCAGCGTTGTTTTAGGGGCTGGAAACACCATATATTTT
>-|15|-|TRBJ1-6|TRBV28
CASSLQVSSNSPLHF
TGTGCCAGCAGTTTACAGGTCTCCTCCAATTCACCCCTCCACTTT
>-|14|-|TRBJ1-5|TRBV7-2
CASSLFEFNQPQHF
TGTGCCAGCAGCTTATTCGAGTTCAATCAGCCCCAGCATTTT
>TRBD2|15|-|TRBJ2-7|TRBV6-5
CASSRTAGEGYEQYF
TGTGCCAGCAGTCGAACGGCGGGGGAAGGTTACGAGCAGTACTTC
>TRBD2|16|-|TRBJ2-7|TRBV5-1
CASSLLRGLRLYEQYF
TGCGCCAGCAGCTTGTTGAGGGGACTACGCCTGTACGAGCAGTACTTC
>-|15|-|TRBJ2-7|TRBV5-1
CASSGGTVGPYEQYF
TGCGCCAGCAGCGGAGGGACAGTAGGCCCCTACGAGCAGTACTTC
>-|13|-|TRBJ1-1|TRBV7-9
CASSPGRGTEAFF
TGTGCCAGCAGCCCGGGGAGAGGCACTGAAGCTTTCTTT
>-|14|few|TRBJ2-2|TRBV5-6
CASSSLSGTGELFF
TGTGCCAGCAGCTCCCTCTCGGGCACCGGGGAGCTGTTTTTT
>-|13|few|TRBJ2-7|TRBV6-1
CASSEALDYEQYF
TGTGCCAGCAGTGAAGCTCTAGACTACGAGCAGTACTTC
>TRBD1|15|-|TRBJ1-2|TRBV28
CASNELGTGNYGYTF
TGTGCCAGCAATGAGCTAGGGACAGGGAACTATGGCTACACCTTC
>TRBD1|15|-|TRBJ2-5|TRBV27
CASSPVGTGGETQYF
TGTGCCAGCAGTCCCGTTGGGACAGGGGGAGAGACCCAGTACTTC
>-|16|-|TRBJ2-7|TRBV4-1
CASSQYQGPGSYEQYF
TGCGCCAGCAGCCAATACCAGGGCCCCGGCTCCTACGAGCAGTACTTC
>-|15|-|TRBJ2-7|TRBV4-2
CASSQDGAASYEQYF
TGTGCCAGCAGCCAAGATGGGGCAGCCTCCTACGAGCAGTACTTC
>-|17|-|TRBJ1-5|TRBV19
CVSSPLGLMSSNQPQHF
TGTGTCAGTAGCCCCCTAGGATTAATGTCGAGCAATCAGCCCCAGCATTTT
>TRBD1|19|-|TRBJ1-3|TRBV7-2
CASSLSSRPQGTGGNTIYF
TGTGCCAGCAGCTTAAGTTCAAGGCCCCAGGGGACAGGGGGAAACACCATATATTTT
>-|15|-|TRBJ1-1|TRBV7-8
CASSLARQGGTEAFF
TGTGCCAGCAGCTTAGCGCGGCAGGGTGGGACTGAAGCTTTCTTT